This T cell receptor beta chain was found in a study of response to subunit inactivated influenza vaccine. From the RT-PCR reads, TCRdb called clonotypes with MiXCR, one entry per CDR3 protein. Of about 520,000 distinct CDR3 sequences listed, roughly 27% are singletons. Of note for this clonotype: The target antigen is unknown.

The germline gives CDR1 KGHSH, CDR2 LQKENI. The V and J ends lost 3 bases and 4 bases respectively, with 13 bases between them. CDR3 length: 14 residues. Study observations and caveats: The authors put forward the suggestion that each seasonal influenza vaccination may bring in only a limited number of new T cells.

The TCR originated in a man in his fifties who received an inactivated influenza vaccine. This sequence joins TRBV18 and TRBJ2-7; D gene uncertain. The sample consisted of CD4+ T cells sorted from PBMCs, taken approximately 5 days after vaccination. The CDR3 coding sequence is TGTGCCAGCTCACCTCAATTGGAAGGATACGAGCAGTACTTC. It translates to CASSPQLEGYEQYF.